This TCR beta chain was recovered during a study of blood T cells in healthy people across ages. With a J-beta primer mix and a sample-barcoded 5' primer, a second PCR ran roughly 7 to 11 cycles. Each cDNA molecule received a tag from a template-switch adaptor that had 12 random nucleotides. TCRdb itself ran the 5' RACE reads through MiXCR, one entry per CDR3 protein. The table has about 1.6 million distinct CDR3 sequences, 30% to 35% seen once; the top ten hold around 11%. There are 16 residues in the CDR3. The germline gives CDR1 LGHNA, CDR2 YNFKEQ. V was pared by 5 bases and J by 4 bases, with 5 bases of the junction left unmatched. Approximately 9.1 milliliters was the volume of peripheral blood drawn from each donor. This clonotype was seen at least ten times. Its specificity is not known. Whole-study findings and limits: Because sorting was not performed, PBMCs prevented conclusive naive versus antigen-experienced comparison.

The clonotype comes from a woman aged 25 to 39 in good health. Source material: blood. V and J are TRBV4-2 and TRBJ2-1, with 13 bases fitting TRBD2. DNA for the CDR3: TGTGCCAGCAGCTTACTAGCGGGAGGGGTTTACAATGAGCAGTTCTTC. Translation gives CASSLLAGGVYNEQFF.